This TCR beta chain was recorded in a study of vaccination and CD4 T cells after COVID-19. Overall study: Sampling post-COVID took place a median 101 days after diagnosis (range 35 to 161).

Cultured CD4+ T cells had their DNA profiled by the Oncomine TCR Beta short-read assay. TCRdb called the PCR reads again in MiXCR, with one record for every CDR3 protein. Here the sample spans around 6,300 distinct CDR3 sequences, approximately 80% being singletons. In regard to this clonotype: What it recognizes is unknown.

The length of the CDR3 is 13 residues. V lost 6 bases and J 6 bases, leaving 15 bases between the germline ends. Documented treatment: approximately 10-day PBMC culture with coronavirus spike peptide pools or control peptides (ViraFEST assay). Dates of PCR positivity, March to December 2020, preceded the US Alpha, Beta and Delta variants. Isolation of CD4+ T cells by negative selection took place after around 9 days of culture. The chain couples TRBV12-3 or TRBV12-4 to TRBJ2-7; D possibly corresponds to TRBD2 (6 bases). The TCR comes from a human donor who had recovered from COVID-19. Sequencing was performed on CD4+ T cells from blood, cultured in vitro. CDR3 nucleotide sequence: TGTGCCAGCAGAGCCGTACTAGCCGCCGAGCAGTACTTC. Translation gives CASRAVLAAEQYF.